In this sample, the clone carrying this T cell receptor beta chain is medium-sized. Its matching antigen is unknown. Memory CD4+ T cells were sorted as CD4+CD45RO+CD25- cells. Whole-study findings and limits: In terms of TCR gene usage, tumor memory CD4+ T cells clustered together with blood and lymph node memory CD4+ cells, as well as with lymph node naive CD4+ cells. Tumor Treg TCRs overlapped most with tumor naive CD4+ cells. Naive CD4+ cells shared approximately 12% of tumor Treg sequences.

The TRBV12-4/TRBJ1-2 clonotypes were amplified using barcode primers with ligated adaptors. TCRdb re-called the multiplex PCR reads with MiXCR, one entry per CDR3 protein. This sample has approximately 180 distinct CDR3 sequences, with 4% found just once. The CDR3 is 12 amino acids. Trimming pared 3 bases from V and 9 bases from J, leaving 11 bases between. Sequencing input: memory CD4+ T cells sorted from blood. The subset here: memory CD4+ T cells, CD4+CD45RO+CD25-. The chain is built from TRBV12-3 or TRBV12-4 and TRBJ1-2; D call uncertain. This receptor was identified in a female donor with breast cancer. Written as DNA, the CDR3 is TGTGCCAGCAGTTTTAGAATACTATGCTACACCTTC. This sequence encodes CASSFRILCYTF.